The entry that follows covers one T cell receptor beta chain sequence. No antigen is known for it. The data stem from a study of cytomegalovirus exposure and HLA in healthy donors. General study results and limits: A later analysis revealed that TCR association rates differed between HLA loci, peaking at DRB1 and bottoming out at HLA-C.

Trimming took 5 bases from V and 6 from J; bases not matched to a gene: 10. The length of the CDR3 is 15 residues. CDR1 and CDR2 from the germline V gene are SGHKS and YYEKEE (reference sequence). 60 Vbeta and 13 Jbeta primers were used in PCR. TCRdb's table, derived via immunoSEQ multiplex PCR, lists solely in-frame clones and lacks some. The data contain around 78,000 clones, 80% of them singletons. The sequenced sample was PBMCs. The TCR originated in a male donor in good health and CMV-seronegative. The rearrangement links TRBV5-5 to TRBJ1-5; 8 bases are a match to TRBD1. CDR3: CASRPDRGSGQPQHF. CDR3 nucleotide sequence: TGTGCCAGCAGGCCAGACAGGGGTTCTGGTCAGCCCCAGCATTTT.